The present T cell receptor beta chain was sequenced within a study of radiation and T cells in renal cell carcinoma. Study-level background: Nephrectomy followed 15 Gy stereotactic body radiation by 4 weeks.

Clones were read by immunoSEQ multiplex PCR, and TCRdb kept only the in-frame ones, dropping some. The table records about 65,000 clones, around 78% of them present only once. Time point noted: blood 2 weeks post-SBRT. The treatment: 15 Gy SBRT to primary tumor, nephrectomy 4 weeks later. Serial blood draws occurred at baseline and 2 and 4 weeks post-SBRT. Clear cell pathology was present in this patient's renal cell carcinoma. The CDR3 length is 19 residues. V was shortened by 1 base and J by 7 bases, with 28 bases between the two germline ends. The germline CDR1 and CDR2 sequences are SGHNT and YENEEA.

The source of this sequence is a man aged 60 to 69 with renal cell carcinoma. The rearrangement uses TRBV11-3 and TRBJ1-2; no clear D. Specimen: blood, collected from a patient whose treatment included radiotherapy and nephrectomy. The CDR3 loop reads CASSLAPPQTPADLFGYTF. In DNA form, the CDR3 reads TGTGCCAGCAGCTTAGCCCCTCCCCAAACACCGGCGGACCTCTTTGGCTACACCTTC.